This passage covers 9 T cell receptor beta chains from one sample sequenced in a study of T cell repertoires in aging, cancer and after chemotherapy. Rearranged V-D-J TRB sequences were amplified with a mixed TRB-A/B primer pool. Using its own MiXCR run on the multiplex PCR reads, TCRdb lists one record per CDR3 protein. Here the sample spans around 2,400 distinct CDR3 sequences, around a quarter being singletons. Peripheral blood genomic DNA, not sorted cells or RNA, was the template. Sequencing was done on a sample of blood. The receptors come from a human donor with a solid tumor.

This clonotype was picked up a small number of times. The chain links TRBV7-3 to TRBJ2-1, with a tentative D call TRBD2 (6 bases). The V gene lost 2 bases and the J gene lost 0 bases, with 17 bases spanning the gap. Germline V gene lookup returns CDR1 SGHTA and CDR2 FQGTGA. The CDR3 runs to 18 residues. The CDR3 loop is CASSLGAGPRGSYNEQFF. CDR3 coding DNA: TGTGCCAGCAGCTTAGGAGCGGGCCCCCGCGGCTCCTACAATGAGCAGTTCTTC.

This chain joins TRBV7-2 and TRBJ2-5, with D hard to call. Trimming cost V 0 bases and J 1 base, with 6 bases left between them. The CDR3 covers 14 residues. Per germline, CDR1 SGHTA and CDR2 FQGNSA. The CDR3 DNA reads as TGTGCCAGCAGCTTAGCGGAGACCCAAGAGACCCAGTACTTC. Encoded protein: CASSLAETQETQYF.

This clonotype showed up just a few times. V is TRBV6-5 and J is TRBJ1-1, with TRBD1 identical over 7 bases. V lost 6 bases to trimming and J lost 0 bases; unmatched junction nucleotides: 16. The germline CDR1 and CDR2 sequences are MNHEY and SVGAGI. The CDR3 length is 18 residues. CDR3: CASSQRRRTGVMNTEAFF. In DNA, the CDR3 is TGTGCCAGCAGCCAAAGAAGGAGGACAGGAGTGATGAACACTGAAGCTTTCTTT.

The gene calls are TRBV25-1 and TRBJ1-1, with a possible D match to TRBD1 (5 bases). The CDR3 is made up of 14 amino acids. V was pared by 6 bases and J by 4 bases, with 15 bases between. Germline lookup yields CDR1 MGHDK and CDR2 SYGVNS. The CDR3 region is CASSRGVFVTEAFF. CDR3 bases: TGTGCCAGCAGCCGAGGGGTTTTTGTCACTGAAGCTTTCTTT.

This clonotype has only one observation. The chain recombines TRBV18 with TRBJ2-7; possibly TRBD2 for D (5 bases). The V gene's germline CDR1 is KGHSH and CDR2 LQKENI. The CDR3 length is 13 residues. V lost 4 bases to trimming and J lost 0 bases, with 7 bases between them. DNA of the CDR3: TGTGCCAGCTCACGGGAGAACTCCTACGAGCAGTACTTC. It specifies CASSRENSYEQYF.

This rearrangement joins TRBV20-1 to TRBJ2-3, with 7 bases matching TRBD1. This CDR3 comprises 15 residues. Per germline, CDR1 DFQATT and CDR2 SNEGSKA (reference sequence). Unmatched junction bases numbered 4, after V lost 1 base and J lost 0 bases. The CDR3 region has the DNA TGCAGTGCTAGAGTACAGGGGAGAAGCACAGATACGCAGTATTTT. It yields the protein CSARVQGRSTDTQYF.

By frequency in the sample, this clonotype is medium-sized. The chain is built from TRBV6-5 and TRBJ1-6; D ambiguous. Looked up from germline, CDR1 is MNHEY and CDR2 is SVGAGI. Trimming cost V 7 bases and J 0 bases, with 10 bases left between them. The CDR3 runs 15 residues. The CDR3 loop is CASTATSSYNSPLHF. For the CDR3, the DNA is TGTGCCAGCACCGCTACCAGCTCCTATAATTCACCCCTCCACTTT.

By frequency in the sample, this clonotype is medium-sized. J is TRBJ1-1 and V is TRBV19, with 9 bases that match TRBD1. The length of the CDR3 is 17 residues. Germline V lookup: CDR1 LNHDA, CDR2 SQIVND (reference sequence). Trimming at V came to 5 bases and at J to 0 bases, leaving 10 bases not matched to a gene. The DNA of the CDR3 is TGTGCCAGTAGTCCAGTCCCGGGACAGGGACTGAACACTGAAGCTTTCTTT. This encodes CASSPVPGQGLNTEAFF.

The gene calls are TRBV25-1 and TRBJ1-4; 7 bases fit TRBD1. The CDR3 runs to 14 residues. CDR1 MGHDK and CDR2 SYGVNS come from the germline V gene. The trim removed 7 bases at V and 7 bases at J, leaving 9 bases unmatched. Written as DNA, the CDR3 is TGTGCCAGCACAGCAGGGGGGAGTGGTGAAAAACTGTTTTTT. Its protein product is CASTAGGSGEKLFF.